The TCR beta chain described here comes from a study of T cell repertoires in cytomegalovirus infection. Study-wide context: Well-studied HLA-B-restricted CMV epitopes were used in the study alongside recently identified HLA-C-restricted ones. Matching HLA type and CMV infection were both indicated by public TCR beta signatures. General study points: Within the response measured ex vivo, HLA-C-restricted CMV-specific TCR beta clonotypes were dominant.

The junction had 8 bases not matched to a gene; V was cut back by 5 bases and J by 2 bases. Germline CDR1 and CDR2: MGHDK and SYGVNS. This CDR3 has 16 amino acids. Of note for this clonotype: What it recognizes is unknown.

TCRdb processed the reads anew with MiXCR; each CDR3 protein has one entry. The top ten clones hold roughly half of a sample with about 140,000 distinct CDR3 sequences, roughly 32% of them seen once. This TCR was sampled from a human donor in good health (CMV status not recorded). Some clones in this sample may be carry-over from other donors' samples. The input for sequencing was CD8+ T cells from cultured PBMCs, taken from culture after CMV antigen stimulation. The chain recombines TRBV25-1 with TRBJ2-5; 10 bases agree with TRBD2. CDR3 region: CASSTQRGGRQETQYF. DNA for the CDR3: TGTGCCAGCAGTACCCAGCGGGGGGGTAGGCAAGAGACCCAGTACTTC.